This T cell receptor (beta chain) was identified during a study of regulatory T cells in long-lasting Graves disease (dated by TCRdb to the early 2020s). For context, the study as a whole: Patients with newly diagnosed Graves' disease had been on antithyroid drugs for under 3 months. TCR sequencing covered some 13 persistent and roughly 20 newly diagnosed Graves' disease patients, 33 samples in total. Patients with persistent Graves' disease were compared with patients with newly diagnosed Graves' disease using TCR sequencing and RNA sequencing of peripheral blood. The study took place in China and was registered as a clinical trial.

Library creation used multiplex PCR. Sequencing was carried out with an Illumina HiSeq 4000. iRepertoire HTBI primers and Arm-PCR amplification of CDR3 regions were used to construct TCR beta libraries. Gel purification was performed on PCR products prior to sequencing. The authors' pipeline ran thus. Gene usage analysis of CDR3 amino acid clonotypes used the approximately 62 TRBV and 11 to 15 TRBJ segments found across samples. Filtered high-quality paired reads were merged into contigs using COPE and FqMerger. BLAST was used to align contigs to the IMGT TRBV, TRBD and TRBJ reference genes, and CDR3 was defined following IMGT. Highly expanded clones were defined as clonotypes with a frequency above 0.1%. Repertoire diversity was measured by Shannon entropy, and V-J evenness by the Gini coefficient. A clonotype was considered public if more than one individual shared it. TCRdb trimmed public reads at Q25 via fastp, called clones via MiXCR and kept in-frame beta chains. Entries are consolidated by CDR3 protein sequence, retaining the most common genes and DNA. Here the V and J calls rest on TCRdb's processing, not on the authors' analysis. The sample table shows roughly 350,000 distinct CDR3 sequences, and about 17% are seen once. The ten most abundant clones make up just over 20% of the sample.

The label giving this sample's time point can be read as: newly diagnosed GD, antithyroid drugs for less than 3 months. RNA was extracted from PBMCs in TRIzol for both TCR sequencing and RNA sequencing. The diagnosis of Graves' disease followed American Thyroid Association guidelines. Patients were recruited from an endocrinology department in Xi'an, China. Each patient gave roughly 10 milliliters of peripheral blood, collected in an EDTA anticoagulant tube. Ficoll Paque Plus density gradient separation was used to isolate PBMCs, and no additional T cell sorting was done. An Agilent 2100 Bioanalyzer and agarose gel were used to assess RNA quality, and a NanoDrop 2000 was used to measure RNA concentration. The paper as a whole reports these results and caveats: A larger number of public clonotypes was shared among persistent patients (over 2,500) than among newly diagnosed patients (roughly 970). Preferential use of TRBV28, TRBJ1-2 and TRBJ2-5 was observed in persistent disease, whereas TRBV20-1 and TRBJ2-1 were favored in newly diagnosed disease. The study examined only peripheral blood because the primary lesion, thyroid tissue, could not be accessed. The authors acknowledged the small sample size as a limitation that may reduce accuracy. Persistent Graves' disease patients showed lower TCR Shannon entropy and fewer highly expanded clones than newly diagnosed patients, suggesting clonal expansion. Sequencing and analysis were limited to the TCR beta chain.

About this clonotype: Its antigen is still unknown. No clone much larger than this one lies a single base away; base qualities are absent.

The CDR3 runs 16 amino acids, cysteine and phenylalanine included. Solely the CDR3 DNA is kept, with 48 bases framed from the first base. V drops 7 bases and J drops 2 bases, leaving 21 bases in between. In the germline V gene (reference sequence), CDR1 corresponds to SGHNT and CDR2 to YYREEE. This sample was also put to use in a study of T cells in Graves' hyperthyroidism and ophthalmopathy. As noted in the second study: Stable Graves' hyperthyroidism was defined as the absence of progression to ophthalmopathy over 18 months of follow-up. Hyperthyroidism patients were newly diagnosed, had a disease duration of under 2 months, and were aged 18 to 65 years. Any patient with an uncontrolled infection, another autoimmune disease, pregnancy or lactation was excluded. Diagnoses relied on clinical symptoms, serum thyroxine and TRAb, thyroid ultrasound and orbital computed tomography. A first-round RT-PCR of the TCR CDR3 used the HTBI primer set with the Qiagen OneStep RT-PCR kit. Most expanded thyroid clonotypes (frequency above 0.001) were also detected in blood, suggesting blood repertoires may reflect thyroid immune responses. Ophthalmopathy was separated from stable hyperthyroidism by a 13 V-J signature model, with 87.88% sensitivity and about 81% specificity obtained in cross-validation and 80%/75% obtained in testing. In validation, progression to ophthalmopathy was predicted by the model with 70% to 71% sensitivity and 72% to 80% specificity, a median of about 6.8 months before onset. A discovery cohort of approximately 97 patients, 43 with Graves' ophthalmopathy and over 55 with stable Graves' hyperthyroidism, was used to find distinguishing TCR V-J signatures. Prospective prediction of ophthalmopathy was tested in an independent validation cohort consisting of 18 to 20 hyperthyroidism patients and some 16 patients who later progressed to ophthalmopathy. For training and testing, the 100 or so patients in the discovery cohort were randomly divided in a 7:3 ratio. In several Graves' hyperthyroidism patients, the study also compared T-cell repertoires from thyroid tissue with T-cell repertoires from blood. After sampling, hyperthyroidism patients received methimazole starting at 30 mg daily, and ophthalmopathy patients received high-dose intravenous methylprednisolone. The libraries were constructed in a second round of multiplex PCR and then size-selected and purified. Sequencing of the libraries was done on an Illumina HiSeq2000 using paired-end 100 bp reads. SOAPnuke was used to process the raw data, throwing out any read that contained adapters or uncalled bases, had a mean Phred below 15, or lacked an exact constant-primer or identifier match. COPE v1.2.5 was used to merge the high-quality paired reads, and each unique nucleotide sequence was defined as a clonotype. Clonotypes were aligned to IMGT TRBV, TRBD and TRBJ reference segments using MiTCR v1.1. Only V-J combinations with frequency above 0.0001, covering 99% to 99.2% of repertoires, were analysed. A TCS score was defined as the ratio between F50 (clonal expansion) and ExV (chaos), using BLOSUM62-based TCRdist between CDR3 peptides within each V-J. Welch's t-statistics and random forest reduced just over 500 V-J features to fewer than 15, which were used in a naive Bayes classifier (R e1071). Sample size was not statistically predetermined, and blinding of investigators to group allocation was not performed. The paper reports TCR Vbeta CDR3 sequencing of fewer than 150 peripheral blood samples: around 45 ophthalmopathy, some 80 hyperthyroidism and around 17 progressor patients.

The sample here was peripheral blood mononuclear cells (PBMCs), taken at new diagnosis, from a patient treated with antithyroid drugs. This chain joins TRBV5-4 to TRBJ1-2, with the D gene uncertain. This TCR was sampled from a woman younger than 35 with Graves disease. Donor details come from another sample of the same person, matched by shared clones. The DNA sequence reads TGTGCCAGCCCCGGGGTCGCTGGCAGTTTGAACTATGGCTACACCTTC. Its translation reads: CASPGVAGSLNYGYTF.